Reported below is one TCR beta chain. The antigen remains undetermined. The PCR had 60 Vbeta and 13 Jbeta primers. Produced via immunoSEQ multiplex PCR; TCRdb's table is partial and in-frame only. In the table there are more than 45,000 clones, roughly four fifths of which are singletons. The V gene end was trimmed by 0 bases and the J gene end by 7 bases; junction bases not matched to a gene: 7. Germline V gene sequence: CDR1 MGHRA, CDR2 YSYEKL. The CDR3 length is 15 residues. These data belong to a study of cytomegalovirus exposure and HLA in healthy donors. About the research overall: An analysis done earlier identified about 120 million unique TCR beta sequences from around 180 million T cells. Drawn from HLA-typed donors, approximately 85 million unique TCRs were held in an early data release. The study, taken as a whole, reports: Common viral pathogens (according to a later analysis) appeared linked to several of the most significant clusters. Most observed TCR sequences were rare, whereas some public TCRs were detected in many donors.

This chain joins TRBV4-1 and TRBJ1-1; 8 positions agree with TRBD1. The sequenced material came from PBMCs. The clonotype was recovered from a man aged 30 to 45 in good health and CMV-seronegative. The DNA of the CDR3 is TGCGCCAGCAGCCAAGATCGGTTGGGACAGGTTGAAGCTTTCTTT. Residues: CASSQDRLGQVEAFF.